This passage covers 8 T cell receptor beta chains from one sample sequenced in a study of cytomegalovirus exposure and HLA in healthy donors. 13 Jbeta primers and 60 Vbeta primers were used for the PCR. Profiling relied on immunoSEQ multiplex PCR, and the TCRdb table lists in-frame clones only, not all of them. Of about 210,000 clones in the sample, approximately 84% were seen once. Sequencing was carried out using PBMCs. These receptors all stem from a girl aged 2-15 years in good health and CMV-seronegative.

The V and J genes are TRBV5-1 and TRBJ2-5, with 10 nucleotides matching TRBD2. CDR3 length: 14 amino acids. Trimming cost V 2 bases and J 3 bases; bases outside gene matches: 1. Germline CDR1 SGHRS, CDR2 YFSETQ. CDR3 coding DNA: TGCGCCAGCAGCTTCGGACTAGCGGAAGAGACCCAGTACTTC. This translates into CASSFGLAEETQYF.

The chain combines TRBV19 with TRBJ1-6, with 8 bases aligning to TRBD1. With V trimmed by 1 base and J by 0 bases, 2 bases remained unmatched. This CDR3 contains 17 residues. Germline V CDR1 and CDR2: LNHDA, SQIVND (reference sequence). CDR3 loop: CASSIGTGGSYNSPLHF. The CDR3 DNA sequence: TGTGCCAGTAGTATAGGCACAGGGGGCTCCTATAATTCACCCCTCCACTTT.

V is TRBV4-2 and J is TRBJ2-7; 11 nucleotides match TRBD2. This CDR3 spans 16 amino acids. From germline, CDR1 is LGHNA and CDR2 YNFKEQ. The V gene end was trimmed by 5 bases and the J gene end by 5 bases; junction bases not matched to a gene: 11. The CDR3 is CASSELAGEMAHEQYF. DNA for the CDR3: TGTGCCAGCAGCGAACTAGCGGGAGAAATGGCCCACGAGCAGTACTTC.

This clone was observed once. The V and J genes are TRBV6-1 and TRBJ2-1; possibly TRBD2 for D (5 bases). This CDR3 is built from 15 residues. The germline V gene encodes CDR1 MNHNS and CDR2 SASEGT. Trimming left V 6 bases short and J 2 bases short, with 14 bases between. The CDR3 region has the DNA TGTGCCAGCAGACTCAAGCGGCTAGCCTACAATGAGCAGTTCTTC. This codes for CASRLKRLAYNEQFF.

A word on this clone: The same CDR3 arises from other DNA sequences in this sample as well. This chain joins TRBV2 and TRBJ1-2, with a tentative D call TRBD1 (6 bases). CDR1 is SNHLY, CDR2 FYNNEI, per germline. The V end lost 6 bases, the J end lost 2 bases, and 10 bases lay between the germline ends. The CDR3 has 13 amino acids. CDR3 in amino acids: CASSAQGNYGYTF. For the CDR3, the DNA is TGTGCCAGCAGCGCCCAGGGGAACTATGGCTACACCTTC.

The J gene is TRBJ2-3, the V gene TRBV27; TRBD1 is a possible D gene (5 bases). Trimming removed 2 bases at V and 2 bases at J, with 11 bases between. This CDR3 comprises 15 residues. Germline CDR1 reads MNHEY; CDR2 reads SMNVEV (reference sequence). CDR3 amino acids: CASSLRGWPTDTQYF. The CDR3 region has the DNA TGTGCCAGCAGTTTAAGGGGCTGGCCCACAGATACGCAGTATTTT.

The chain links TRBV6-1 to TRBJ2-7; TRBD1 agrees at 9 bases. Unmatched junction bases numbered 9, after V lost 2 bases and J lost 7 bases. The CDR3 loop spans 15 amino acids. Germline CDR1 MNHNS, CDR2 SASEGT. CDR3 in amino acids: CASSEWRTGAWEQYF. CDR3 DNA: TGTGCCAGCAGTGAATGGCGGACAGGGGCCTGGGAGCAGTACTTC.

The chain joins TRBV5-1 to TRBJ1-5; 7 bases match TRBD1. This CDR3 contains 16 residues. Trimming cost V 0 bases and J 0 bases; bases outside gene matches: 3. The germline V gene encodes CDR1 SGHRS and CDR2 YFSETQ. The CDR3 spells CASSLAGTDSNQPQHF. CDR3 bases: TGCGCCAGCAGCTTGGCCGGGACAGATAGCAATCAGCCCCAGCATTTT. The full variable domain, its missing parts supplied by reference TRBV5-1 and TRBJ1-5, is KAGVTQTPRYLIKTRGQQVTLSCSPISGHRSVSWYQQTPGQGLQFLFEYFSETQRNKGNFPGRFSGRQFSNSRSEMNVSTLELGDSALYLCASSLAGTDSNQPQHFGDGTRLSIL.